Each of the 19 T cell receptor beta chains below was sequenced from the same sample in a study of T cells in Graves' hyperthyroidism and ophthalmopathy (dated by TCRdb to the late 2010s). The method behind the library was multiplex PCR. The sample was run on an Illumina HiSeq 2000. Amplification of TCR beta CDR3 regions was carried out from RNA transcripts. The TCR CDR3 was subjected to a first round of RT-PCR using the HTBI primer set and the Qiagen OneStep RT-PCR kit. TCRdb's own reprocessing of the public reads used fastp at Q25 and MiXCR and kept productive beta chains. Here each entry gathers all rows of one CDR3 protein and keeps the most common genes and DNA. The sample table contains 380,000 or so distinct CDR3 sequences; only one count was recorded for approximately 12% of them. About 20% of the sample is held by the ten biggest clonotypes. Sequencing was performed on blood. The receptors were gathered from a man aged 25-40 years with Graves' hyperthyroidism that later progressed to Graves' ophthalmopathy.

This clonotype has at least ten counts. CDR3 bases: TGTGCCAGCAGCTACGGACTCACCTACGAGCAGTACTTC. Protein: CASSYGLTYEQYF. The V gene is TRBV3-1, the J gene TRBJ2-7; perhaps TRBD2 as D (5 bases). V shed 5 bases and J shed 2 bases, with 10 bases lying between them. The CDR3 has 13 residues. Germline assignment: CDR1 LGHDT and CDR2 YNNKEL (reference sequence).

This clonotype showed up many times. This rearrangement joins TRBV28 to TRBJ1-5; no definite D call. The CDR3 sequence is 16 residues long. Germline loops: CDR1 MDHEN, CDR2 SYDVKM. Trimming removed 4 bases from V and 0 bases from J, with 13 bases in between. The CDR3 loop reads CASSSRGRTSNQPQHF. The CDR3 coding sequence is TGTGCCAGCAGTTCTCGCGGACGGACTAGCAATCAGCCCCAGCATTTT.

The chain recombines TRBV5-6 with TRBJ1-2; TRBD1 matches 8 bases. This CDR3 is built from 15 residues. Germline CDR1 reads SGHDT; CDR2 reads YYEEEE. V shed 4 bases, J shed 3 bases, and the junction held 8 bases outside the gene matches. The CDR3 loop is CASSSSGQAYYGYTF. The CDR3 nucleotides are TGTGCCAGCAGCAGCTCGGGACAGGCGTACTATGGCTACACCTTC.

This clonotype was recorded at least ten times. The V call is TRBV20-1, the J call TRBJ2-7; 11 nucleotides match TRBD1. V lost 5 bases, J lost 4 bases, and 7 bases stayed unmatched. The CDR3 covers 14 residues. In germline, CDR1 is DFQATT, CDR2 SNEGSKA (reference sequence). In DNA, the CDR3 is TGCAGTGCTCTTACCGGGACAGGGGGATACGAGCAGTACTTC. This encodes CSALTGTGGYEQYF.

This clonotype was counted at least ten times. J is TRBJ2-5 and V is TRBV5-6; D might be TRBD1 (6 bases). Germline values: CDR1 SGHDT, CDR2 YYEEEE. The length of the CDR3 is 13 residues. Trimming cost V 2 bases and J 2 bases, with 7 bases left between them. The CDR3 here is CASSFGQQETQYF. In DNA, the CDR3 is TGTGCCAGCAGCTTTGGACAGCAAGAGACCCAGTACTTC.

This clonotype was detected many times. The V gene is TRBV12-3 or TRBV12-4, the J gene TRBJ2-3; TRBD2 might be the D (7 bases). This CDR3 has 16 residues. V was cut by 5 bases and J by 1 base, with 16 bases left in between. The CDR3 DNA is TGTGCCAGCAGTACAGGGTATGGGAGGGGCACAGATACGCAGTATTTT. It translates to CASSTGYGRGTDTQYF.

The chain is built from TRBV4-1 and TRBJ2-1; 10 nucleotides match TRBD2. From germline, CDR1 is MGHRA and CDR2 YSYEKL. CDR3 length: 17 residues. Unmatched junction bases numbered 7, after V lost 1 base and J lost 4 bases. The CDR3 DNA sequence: TGCGCCAGCAGCCAAGTTCCAGCGGGGGGGTATTACAATGAGCAGTTCTTC. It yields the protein CASSQVPAGGYYNEQFF.

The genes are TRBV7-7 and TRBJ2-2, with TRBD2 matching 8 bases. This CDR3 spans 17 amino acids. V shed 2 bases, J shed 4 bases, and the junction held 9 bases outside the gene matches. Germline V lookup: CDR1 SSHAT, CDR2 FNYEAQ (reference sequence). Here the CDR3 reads CASSLSLSGGSTGELFF. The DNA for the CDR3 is TGTGCCAGCAGCTTATCGCTAAGCGGGGGTTCCACCGGGGAGCTGTTTTTT.

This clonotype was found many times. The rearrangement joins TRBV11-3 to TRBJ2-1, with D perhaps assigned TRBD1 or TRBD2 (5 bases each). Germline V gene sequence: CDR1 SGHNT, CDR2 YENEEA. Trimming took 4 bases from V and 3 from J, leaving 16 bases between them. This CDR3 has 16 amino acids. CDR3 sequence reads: CASSSGRDRSYNEQFF. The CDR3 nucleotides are TGTGCCAGCAGCTCGGGACGAGATAGGAGCTACAATGAGCAGTTCTTC.

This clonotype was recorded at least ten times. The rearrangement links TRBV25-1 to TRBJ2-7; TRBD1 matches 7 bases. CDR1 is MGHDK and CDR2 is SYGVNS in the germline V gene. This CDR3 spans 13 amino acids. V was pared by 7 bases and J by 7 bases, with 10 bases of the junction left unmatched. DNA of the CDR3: TGTGCCAGCACCAGACAGGGTACAGGTGAGCAGTACTTC. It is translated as CASTRQGTGEQYF.

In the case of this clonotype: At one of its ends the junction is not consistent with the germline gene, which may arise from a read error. The CDR3 here is CASGLDRGQPQHF. The DNA for the CDR3 is TGTGCCAGCGGCTTAGATCGGGGTCAGCCCCAGCATTTT. J is TRBJ1-5 and V is TRBV11-2, with D unresolved. This CDR3 has 13 amino acids. Germline CDR1 reads SGHAT; CDR2 reads FQNNGV. The full variable domain, completed using reference TRBV11-2 and TRBJ1-5, is EAGVAQSPRYKIIEKRQSVAFWCNPISGHATLYWYQQILGQGPKLLIQFQNNGVVDDSQLPKDRFSAERLKGVDSTLKIQPAKLEDSAVYLCASGLDRGQPQHFGDGTRLSIL.

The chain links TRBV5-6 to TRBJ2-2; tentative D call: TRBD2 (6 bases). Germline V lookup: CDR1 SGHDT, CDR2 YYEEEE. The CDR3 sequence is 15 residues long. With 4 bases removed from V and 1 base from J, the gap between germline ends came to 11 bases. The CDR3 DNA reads TGTGCCAGCAGCGGGACTCCACAGAACACCGGGGAGCTGTTTTTT. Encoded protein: CASSGTPQNTGELFF.

The CDR3 DNA reads as TGTGCCAGCAGCGCAGAATCGTGCCAGGGTGTAGGGGAGCAGTACTTC. Amino acids: CASSAESCQGVGEQYF. This chain uses TRBV9 with TRBJ2-7, with a possible D match to TRBD1 (5 bases). V was shortened by 3 bases and J by 7 bases, with 23 bases between the two germline ends. The CDR3 contains 16 residues. Germline values: CDR1 SGDLS, CDR2 YYNGEE.

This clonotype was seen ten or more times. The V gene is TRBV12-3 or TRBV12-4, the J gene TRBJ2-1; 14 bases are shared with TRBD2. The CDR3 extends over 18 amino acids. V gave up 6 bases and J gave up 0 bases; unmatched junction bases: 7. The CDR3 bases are TGTGCCAGCAGACCGACTAGCGGGGGGGCAGGCTCCTACAATGAGCAGTTCTTC. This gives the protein CASRPTSGGAGSYNEQFF.

CDR3 nucleotides: TGCAGCGTTGAGGGGTACACAGATACGCAGTATTTT. It specifies CSVEGYTDTQYF. This chain links TRBV29-1 with TRBJ2-3; unclear D gene. CDR3 size: 12 residues. Trimming took 3 bases from V and 2 from J, leaving 6 bases between them. In germline, CDR1 is SQVTM, CDR2 ANQGSEA.

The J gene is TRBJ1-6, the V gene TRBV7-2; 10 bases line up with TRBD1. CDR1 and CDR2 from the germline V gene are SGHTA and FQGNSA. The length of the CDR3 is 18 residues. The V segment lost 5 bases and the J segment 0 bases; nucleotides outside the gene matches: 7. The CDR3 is CASSRDRGTVSYNSPLHF. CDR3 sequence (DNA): TGTGCCAGCAGCAGGGACAGGGGAACAGTCTCCTATAATTCACCCCTCCACTTT.

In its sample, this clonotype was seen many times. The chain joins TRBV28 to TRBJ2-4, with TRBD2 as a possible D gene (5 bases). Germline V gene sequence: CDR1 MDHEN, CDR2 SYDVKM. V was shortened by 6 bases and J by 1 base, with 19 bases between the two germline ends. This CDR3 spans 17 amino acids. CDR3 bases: TGTGCCAGCAGATCTCCCCCGAGGTGGGAGGCCAAAAACATTCAGTACTTC. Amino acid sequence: CASRSPPRWEAKNIQYF.

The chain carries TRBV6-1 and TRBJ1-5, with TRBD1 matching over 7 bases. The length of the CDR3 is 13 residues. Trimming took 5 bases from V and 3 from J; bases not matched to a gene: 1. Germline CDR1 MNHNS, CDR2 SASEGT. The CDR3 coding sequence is TGTGCCAGCAGTACAGGGGCCAATCAGCCCCAGCATTTT. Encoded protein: CASSTGANQPQHF.

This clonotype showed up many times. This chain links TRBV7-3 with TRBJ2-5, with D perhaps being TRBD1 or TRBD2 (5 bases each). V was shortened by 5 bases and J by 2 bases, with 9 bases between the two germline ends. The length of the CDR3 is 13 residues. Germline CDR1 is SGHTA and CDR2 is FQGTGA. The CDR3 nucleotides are TGTGCCAGCAGCAAGGGACCTCAAGAGACCCAGTACTTC. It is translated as CASSKGPQETQYF.